One sample yielded the 27 T cell receptor beta chains listed below, sequenced in a study of blood T cell repertoires in COVID-19. The data were produced by immunoSEQ multiplex PCR, yet TCRdb's version contains in-frame clones alone and is incomplete. This table has some 200,000 clones, roughly 84% appearing once. Material for sequencing was peripheral blood. These receptor sequences come from a man aged 45-60 years with active or convalescent COVID-19.

This chain links TRBV24-1 with TRBJ2-1; 14 bases are a match to TRBD2. Germline lookup yields CDR1 KGHDR and CDR2 SFDVKD. V lost 5 bases, J lost 2 bases, and 7 bases stayed unmatched. This CDR3 comprises 18 residues. CDR3 coding DNA: TGTGCCACCAGTGGACTGGGACTAGCGGGAGAGCCCTACAATGAGCAGTTCTTC. This encodes CATSGLGLAGEPYNEQFF.

V usage is TRBV19 and J usage is TRBJ2-1, with unresolved D. The CDR3 runs to 17 residues. Germline-derived CDR1 and CDR2 are LNHDA and SQIVND (reference sequence). Trimming pared 0 bases from V and 4 bases from J, leaving 16 bases between. The CDR3 here is CASSIDPVPRAYNEQFF. CDR3 in DNA: TGTGCCAGTAGTATAGATCCGGTCCCACGCGCTTACAATGAGCAGTTCTTC.

V and J are TRBV4-3 and TRBJ2-3, with 15 bases lining up with TRBD2. The CDR3 loop spans 18 amino acids. After removal of 1 base from V and 6 bases from J, the junction contained 8 bases not matched to a gene. CDR1 is LGHNA and CDR2 is YSLEER in the germline V gene. The CDR3 coding sequence is TGCGCCAGCAGCCAAGGCGGACTAGCGGGAGGGCCGGGCGATACGCAGTATTTT. Protein: CASSQGGLAGGPGDTQYF.

The chain combines TRBV9 with TRBJ1-6; possible D gene TRBD1, 5 bases. Germline CDR1 is SGDLS and CDR2 is YYNGEE. V dropped 7 bases and J dropped 7 bases, with 12 bases sitting between them. CDR3 length: 13 residues. The chain's CDR3 is CASPQAGNSPLHF. Written as DNA, the CDR3 is TGTGCCAGCCCCCAAGCAGGGAATTCACCCCTCCACTTT.

This clone was counted at least ten times. The chain is built from TRBV3-1 (or the pseudogene TRBV3-2) and TRBJ1-5; D unclear. V lost 1 base to trimming and J lost 0 bases, with 7 bases between them. The germline V gene has CDR1 LGHDT and CDR2 YNNKEL (reference sequence). There are 15 residues in the CDR3. CDR3 amino acids: CASSQGHNSNQPQHF. Written as DNA, the CDR3 is TGTGCCAGCAGCCAAGGACACAATAGCAATCAGCCCCAGCATTTT.

The chain recombines TRBV28 with TRBJ2-1, with 9 bases aligning to TRBD1. The trim removed 5 bases at V and 4 bases at J, leaving 6 bases unmatched. Germline V gene data show CDR1 as MDHEN and CDR2 as SYDVKM. The CDR3 consists of 15 residues. CDR3 sequence reads: CASSPRQGGYNEQFF. The CDR3 DNA sequence: TGTGCCAGCAGTCCTCGACAGGGGGGGTACAATGAGCAGTTCTTC.

The chain uses TRBV5-6 and TRBJ2-5; TRBD1 matches at 9 bases. J gave up 5 bases and V 3 bases, and 8 bases lay outside the gene matches. The CDR3 loop spans 15 amino acids. The germline V gene has CDR1 SGHDT and CDR2 YYEEEE. The CDR3 nucleotides read TGTGCCAGCAGCTCCACGGACAGGGGCGCCGAGACCCAGTACTTC. Encoded protein: CASSSTDRGAETQYF.

This chain connects TRBV5-6 to TRBJ2-5; a weak D match, TRBD2 (6 bases). Germline lookup yields CDR1 SGHDT and CDR2 YYEEEE. CDR3 length equals 17 residues. With 0 bases removed from V and 0 bases from J, the gap between germline ends came to 15 bases. This CDR3 is CASSLAGSGLYQETQYF. The CDR3 bases are TGTGCCAGCAGCTTGGCTGGTAGCGGATTGTACCAAGAGACCCAGTACTTC.

This clone was seen just once. The J gene is TRBJ2-1, the V gene TRBV19; 12 nucleotides match TRBD2. J gave up 3 bases and V 6 bases, and 0 bases lay outside the gene matches. In germline, CDR1 is LNHDA, CDR2 SQIVND (reference sequence). The CDR3 has 14 amino acids. This CDR3 is CASRGLAGYNEQFF. The DNA for the CDR3 is TGTGCCAGTAGGGGACTAGCGGGCTACAATGAGCAGTTCTTC.

The V gene is TRBV28, the J gene TRBJ1-2; 8 bases fit TRBD1. CDR3 length: 15 residues. Trimming cost V 5 bases and J 5 bases; bases outside gene matches: 10. Germline V gives CDR1 MDHEN, CDR2 SYDVKM. The CDR3 DNA follows: TGTGCCAGCAGTCCCCGGGGACAGGAGTCATATGGCTACACCTTC. It codes for CASSPRGQESYGYTF.

V is TRBV20-1 and J is TRBJ2-1; D possibly corresponds to TRBD2 (6 bases). CDR1 and CDR2 (germline): DFQATT, SNEGSKA (reference sequence). Trimming removed 3 bases from V and 8 bases from J, with 17 bases in between. The CDR3 has 14 residues. The CDR3 region is CSASSWDSRDEQFF. In nucleotides, the CDR3 is TGCAGTGCTAGTTCGTGGGACTCTCGGGATGAGCAGTTCTTC.

The V gene is TRBV7-6, the J gene TRBJ2-2; 8 nucleotides line up with TRBD1. With V trimmed by 5 bases and J by 5 bases, 13 bases remained unmatched. The CDR3 loop spans 17 amino acids. In germline, CDR1 is SGHVS, CDR2 FNYEAQ. The CDR3 spells CASSPRAGGVWTGELFF. DNA of the CDR3: TGTGCCAGCAGCCCTCGCGCAGGGGGCGTATGGACCGGGGAGCTGTTTTTT.

This chain links TRBV9 with TRBJ2-5, with 13 bases fitting TRBD2. Trimming cost V 4 bases and J 5 bases; bases outside gene matches: 5. CDR1 and CDR2 from the germline V gene are SGDLS and YYNGEE. The CDR3 loop spans 15 amino acids. CDR3 nucleotide sequence: TGTGCCAGCAGCACCCGGACTAGCGGGAGTGAGACCCAGTACTTC. Its protein product is CASSTRTSGSETQYF.

The chain has TRBV20-1 and TRBJ2-3; D ambiguous. The CDR3 runs to 11 residues. Germline V gene sequence: CDR1 DFQATT, CDR2 SNEGSKA (reference sequence). Trimming shortened V by 0 bases and J by 5 bases, and 3 bases separated the two germline ends. As DNA, the CDR3 is TGCAGTGCTAGAGACTTAGATACGCAGTATTTT. Protein product: CSARDLDTQYF.

The chain employs TRBV29-1 and TRBJ1-1; a weak D match, TRBD1 (5 bases). This CDR3 region has 13 residues. V was cut by 3 bases and J by 0 bases, with 8 bases left in between. The V gene's germline CDR1 is SQVTM and CDR2 ANQGSEA. The CDR3 spells CSVDDSMNTEAFF. CDR3 coding DNA: TGCAGCGTTGACGACAGCATGAACACTGAAGCTTTCTTT. The full variable domain, completed using reference TRBV29-1 and TRBJ1-1, is SAVISQKPSRDICQRGTSLTIQCQVDSQVTMMFWYRQQPGQSLTLIATANQGSEATYESGFVIDKFPISRPNLTFSTLTVSNMSPEDSSIYLCSVDDSMNTEAFFGQGTRLTVV.

The chain combines TRBV5-1 with TRBJ1-2; 7 bases fit TRBD1. The ends lost 3 bases at V and 4 bases at J; junction bases unmatched: 9. CDR1 SGHRS and CDR2 YFSETQ come from the germline V gene. CDR3 length equals 15 residues. The CDR3 reads CASSSGTASRYGYTF. In nucleotides, the CDR3 is TGCGCCAGCAGCTCAGGGACAGCTTCGCGCTATGGCTACACCTTC.

The V and J genes are TRBV18 and TRBJ1-1, with a weak D call TRBD1 (6 bases). The CDR3 covers 14 residues. Trimming removed 2 bases at V and 4 bases at J, with 11 bases between. The germline V gene encodes CDR1 KGHSH and CDR2 LQKENI. The CDR3 DNA reads as TGTGCCAGCTCACCAGGTCCACAGGGCACTGAAGCTTTCTTT. This gives the protein CASSPGPQGTEAFF.

CDR3 sequence (DNA): TGTGCCAGCAGCTCCGGTGGGCTAGCAAACACCGGGGAGCTGTTTTTT. Translating gives CASSSGGLANTGELFF. The chain has TRBV7-3 and TRBJ2-2; a possible D gene is TRBD2 (5 bases). CDR1 and CDR2 (germline): SGHTA, FQGTGA. V lost 4 bases and J 2 bases, leaving 14 bases between the germline ends. CDR3 length: 16 amino acids.

The V and J genes are TRBV2 and TRBJ2-1; 7 positions agree with TRBD2. The germline V gene has CDR1 SNHLY and CDR2 FYNNEI. The CDR3 has 16 amino acids. The junction had 13 bases not matched to a gene; V was cut back by 5 bases and J by 6 bases. CDR3 sequence: CASSSLLRAGRNEQFF. In DNA form, the CDR3 reads TGTGCCAGCAGTTCCCTCCTCCGAGCGGGGCGCAATGAGCAGTTCTTC. The whole variable domain, remainder taken from reference TRBV2 and TRBJ2-1, is EPEVTQTPSHQVTQMGQEVILRCVPISNHLYFYWYRQILGQKVEFLVSFYNNEISEKSEIFDDQFSVERPDGSNFTLKIRSTKLEDSAMYFCASSSLLRAGRNEQFFGPGTRLTVL.

V and J are TRBV24-1 and TRBJ2-1; 15 bases fit TRBD2. CDR1 KGHDR and CDR2 SFDVKD come from the germline V gene. The V gene end was trimmed by 3 bases and the J gene end by 0 bases; junction bases not matched to a gene: 8. The CDR3 has 20 residues. The CDR3 region is CATSDDGLAGGPSSYNEQFF. CDR3 DNA sequence: TGTGCCACCAGTGATGACGGACTAGCGGGAGGGCCGAGCTCCTACAATGAGCAGTTCTTC.

The rearrangement uses TRBV7-9 and TRBJ2-5; 7 positions agree with TRBD1. CDR1 is SEHNR and CDR2 is FQNEAQ in the germline V gene (reference sequence). The CDR3 is 16 residues long. After removal of 1 base from V and 0 bases from J, the junction contained 5 bases not matched to a gene. CDR3 sequence (DNA): TGTGCCAGCAGCTTAGGACCCAGGGGGTACCAAGAGACCCAGTACTTC. This encodes CASSLGPRGYQETQYF.

This clone was found a few times. The chain employs TRBV19 and TRBJ2-5, with 10 positions matching TRBD2. The CDR3 runs to 16 residues. Germline V gene data show CDR1 as LNHDA and CDR2 as SQIVND (reference sequence). Trimming at V came to 6 bases and at J to 2 bases, leaving 9 bases not matched to a gene. The DNA for the CDR3 is TGTGCCAGTAGCAGAACTAGCGGGGTTATACAAGAGACCCAGTACTTC. Translating it yields CASSRTSGVIQETQYF.

The gene calls are TRBV11-2 and TRBJ1-3, with 7 positions matching TRBD1. Per the germline V gene, CDR1 is SGHAT and CDR2 is FQNNGV. The V and J ends lost 5 bases and 0 bases, in that order; junction bases with no gene match: 4. The CDR3 totals 15 residues. The CDR3 nucleotides read TGTGCCAGCAGCCTACAGGGGCTCTCTGGAAACACCATATATTTT. Amino acids: CASSLQGLSGNTIYF.

This rearrangement joins TRBV28 to TRBJ1-2, with D possibly matching TRBD1 (5 bases). This CDR3 region has 14 residues. The germline V gene has CDR1 MDHEN and CDR2 SYDVKM. Deletions cut 1 base from V and 8 bases from J, with 14 bases between. In nucleotides, the CDR3 is TGTGCCAGCAGTTTATTTTCCCAGGGTAGCGGCTACACCTTC. Translated: CASSLFSQGSGYTF.

The chain uses TRBV11-2 and TRBJ2-1; the D gene is possibly TRBD2 (6 bases). Trimming removed 10 bases at V and 0 bases at J, with 16 bases between. CDR3 length: 15 amino acids. Germline V gene data show CDR1 as SGHAT and CDR2 as FQNNGV. CDR3 bases: TGTGCCAACTCACGGGGGTCTTCCTCCTACAATGAGCAGTTCTTC. Translating it yields CANSRGSSSYNEQFF.

The chain is built from TRBV6-4 and TRBJ2-7, with a weak D call TRBD2 (5 bases). This CDR3 region has 13 residues. Looked up from germline, CDR1 is MRHNA and CDR2 is SNTAGT. Trimming stripped 7 bases from V and 4 bases from J, with 14 bases between. The CDR3 DNA reads TGTGCCAGCACCACGCCGGGGAGATACGAGCAGTACGTC. It yields the protein CASTTPGRYEQYV.

The genes are TRBV4-2 and TRBJ2-1, with D tentatively TRBD2 (5 bases). This CDR3 region has 13 residues. V lost 3 bases, J lost 8 bases, and 11 bases lay in between. Germline CDR1 is LGHNA and CDR2 is YNFKEQ. In nucleotides, the CDR3 is TGTGCCAGCAGCCAGGATAGGCGGGATGAGCAGTTCTTC. It translates to CASSQDRRDEQFF.